Following are 29 T cell receptor beta chains from one sample sequenced in a study of blood T cell repertoires in COVID-19. Clones were sequenced by immunoSEQ multiplex PCR, and TCRdb holds only the in-frame ones, with some missing. The sample yields 150,000 to 200,000 clones, over 75% seen once. The sequenced sample consisted of PBMCs or T cells enriched from blood (not recorded which). These receptors were collected from a man aged 45-65 years who had recovered from COVID-19.

J is TRBJ2-1 and V is TRBV27; the match to TRBD2 covers 8 bases. V gave up 3 bases and J gave up 4 bases; unmatched junction bases: 5. The length of the CDR3 is 15 residues. The V gene's germline CDR1 is MNHEY and CDR2 SMNVEV (reference sequence). The CDR3 sequence is CASSFQRERYNEQFF. Here the CDR3 DNA reads TGTGCCAGCAGTTTTCAGCGGGAGCGTTACAATGAGCAGTTCTTC.

CDR3 residues: CATSGTRDKANTGELFF. The CDR3 DNA is TGTGCCACCAGTGGGACCCGGGACAAAGCGAACACCGGGGAGCTGTTTTTT. The V call is TRBV24-1, the J call TRBJ2-2, with D perhaps TRBD1 (6 bases). V lost 5 bases, J lost 0 bases, and 15 bases lay in between. Germline CDR1 KGHDR, CDR2 SFDVKD. The CDR3 consists of 17 residues.

The chain joins TRBV7-8 to TRBJ1-1; D may be TRBD1 (6 bases). CDR3 length: 15 amino acids. Per the germline V gene, CDR1 is SGHVS and CDR2 is FQNEAQ. Trimming shortened V by 6 bases and J by 1 base, and 15 bases separated the two germline ends. The CDR3 region has the DNA TGTGCCAGCAGTTTTATGACAGGAGGGAACACTGAAGCTTTCTTT. Protein: CASSFMTGGNTEAFF.

The chain employs TRBV4-2 and TRBJ2-1; D unresolved. CDR1 is LGHNA and CDR2 is YNFKEQ in the germline V gene. The CDR3 totals 13 residues. With 6 bases removed from V and 5 bases from J, the gap between germline ends came to 11 bases. CDR3 in DNA: TGTGCCAGCAGTTCCCGTTTTGACAATGAGCAGTTCTTC. This encodes CASSSRFDNEQFF.

This chain uses TRBV10-3 with TRBJ2-3, with 9 bases lining up with TRBD1. Germline V gene data show CDR1 as ENHRY and CDR2 as SYGVKD. CDR3 length: 14 amino acids. J was trimmed by 5 bases and V by 8 bases; bases with no gene match: 8. The CDR3 loop is CAIGDRVYEDTQYF. CDR3 coding DNA: TGTGCCATCGGGGACAGGGTTTATGAAGATACGCAGTATTTT.

This chain links TRBV24-1 with TRBJ2-3, with 8 bases identical to TRBD2. Germline-derived CDR1 and CDR2 are KGHDR and SFDVKD. The CDR3 sequence is 14 residues long. With V trimmed by 9 bases and J by 1 base, 5 bases remained unmatched. Here the CDR3 reads CATSGAGGTDTQYF. The CDR3 DNA reads TGTGCCACCTCAGGAGCGGGGGGCACAGATACGCAGTATTTT.

The J gene is TRBJ2-1, the V gene TRBV5-5; D not resolved. CDR1 SGHKS and CDR2 YYEKEE come from the germline V gene (reference sequence). This CDR3 contains 13 residues. Trimming pared 1 base from V and 10 bases from J, leaving 12 bases between. The CDR3 loop reads CASSLYLLMEQFF. The CDR3 nucleotides are TGTGCCAGCAGCTTGTACTTACTAATGGAGCAGTTCTTC.

The V call is TRBV28, the J call TRBJ1-1; 7 nucleotides align to TRBD1. The CDR3 runs 13 residues. V lost 3 bases to trimming and J lost 8 bases; unmatched junction nucleotides: 6. The germline V gene has CDR1 MDHEN and CDR2 SYDVKM. The CDR3 DNA reads TGTGCCAGCAGTTTGGGACAGCCGGCAGAAGCTTTCTTT. Protein sequence: CASSLGQPAEAFF.

DNA of the CDR3: TGTGCCAGCAGCGCCCTACTAGCGGGCCGTTACGAGCAGTACTTC. Amino acid sequence: CASSALLAGRYEQYF. V usage is TRBV14 and J usage is TRBJ2-7, with 9 nucleotides matching TRBD2. This CDR3 spans 15 amino acids. Per the germline V gene, CDR1 is SGHDN and CDR2 is FVKESK. Germline trimming cut 5 bases from V and 4 bases from J; bases unmatched to any gene: 9.

The chain joins TRBV5-1 to TRBJ1-2; 10 bases agree with TRBD1. This CDR3 has 15 residues. The germline gives CDR1 SGHRS, CDR2 YFSETQ. J gave up 3 bases and V 4 bases, and 6 bases lay outside the gene matches. CDR3 in DNA: TGCGCCAGCAGCATCGGGACAGGGGCGGACTATGGCTACACCTTC. Residues: CASSIGTGADYGYTF.

CDR3 coding DNA: TGTGCCAGCAGCCATTTAGTAGCGGGGGAGGCAGATACGCAGTATTTT. It translates to CASSHLVAGEADTQYF. This chain links TRBV11-1 with TRBJ2-3, with TRBD2 matching 9 bases. Germline V gene lookup returns CDR1 SGHAT and CDR2 FQDESV (reference sequence). The CDR3 runs 16 residues. The ends lost 5 bases at V and 4 bases at J; junction bases unmatched: 10.

This chain links TRBV18 with TRBJ1-1, with 12 nucleotides matching TRBD1. The CDR3 consists of 14 residues. V dropped 3 bases and J dropped 4; count of bases not matched to a gene: 0. Germline loops: CDR1 KGHSH, CDR2 LQKENI. The CDR3 nucleotides read TGTGCCAGCTCACCGGGACAGGGGGCCACTGAAGCTTTCTTT. Its protein product is CASSPGQGATEAFF.

This chain joins TRBV6-5 and TRBJ1-4; weak D call: TRBD1 (5 bases). This CDR3 has 15 residues. Trimming stripped 2 bases from V and 4 bases from J, with 11 bases between. Germline-derived CDR1 and CDR2 are MNHEY and SVGAGI. The chain's CDR3 is CASSYGGGGNEKLFF. The DNA for the CDR3 is TGTGCCAGCAGTTACGGGGGAGGAGGTAATGAAAAACTGTTTTTT.

V is TRBV27 and J is TRBJ2-2, with TRBD1 matching 11 bases. Unmatched junction bases numbered 10, after V lost 7 bases and J lost 15 bases. Germline V gives CDR1 MNHEY, CDR2 SMNVEV (reference sequence). CDR3 length: 13 residues. The CDR3: CASTAMDRGRMFF. CDR3 sequence (DNA): TGTGCCAGCACCGCCATGGACAGGGGGCGCATGTTTTTT.

This chain joins TRBV5-1 and TRBJ1-1, with D possibly matching TRBD1 (6 bases). Trimming cost V 4 bases and J 1 base, with 23 bases left between them. CDR1 is SGHRS, CDR2 YFSETQ, per germline. This CDR3 contains 18 residues. The CDR3 sequence is CASSPKPGQQEWNTEAFF. The CDR3 DNA follows: TGCGCCAGCAGCCCAAAGCCGGGACAACAGGAATGGAACACTGAAGCTTTCTTT.

The V gene is TRBV7-8, the J gene TRBJ2-1; TRBD1 agrees at 10 bases. The CDR3 contains 16 residues. Germline CDR1 reads SGHVS; CDR2 reads FQNEAQ. Trimming cost V 6 bases and J 8 bases; bases outside gene matches: 13. CDR3 region: CASRSRTGGFKDEQFF. DNA of the CDR3: TGTGCCAGCAGGTCCCGGACAGGGGGATTTAAGGATGAGCAGTTCTTC.

V gene TRBV7-9 combines with J gene TRBJ2-1; TRBD1 aligns across 8 bases. J was trimmed by 9 bases and V by 0 bases; bases with no gene match: 10. In germline, CDR1 is SEHNR, CDR2 FQNEAQ (reference sequence). The CDR3 runs to 16 residues. CDR3 DNA sequence: TGTGCCAGCAGCTTAGCCCGGGACAGGATCCGTGGTGAGCAGTTCTTC. It is translated as CASSLARDRIRGEQFF.

This clone occurred once. The genes are TRBV11-2 and TRBJ2-2, with 8 nucleotides matching TRBD1. The CDR3 runs to 14 residues. V lost 6 bases to trimming and J lost 5 bases; unmatched junction nucleotides: 5. The germline V gene encodes CDR1 SGHAT and CDR2 FQNNGV. The CDR3 bases are TGTGCCAGCAGAATGGACAGGGAGACCGGGGAGCTGTTTTTT. Translation: CASRMDRETGELFF.

The chain recombines TRBV28 with TRBJ2-1; the match to TRBD2 covers 7 bases. J gave up 3 bases and V 2 bases, and 4 bases lay outside the gene matches. Per germline, CDR1 MDHEN and CDR2 SYDVKM. CDR3 length equals 15 residues. For the CDR3, the DNA is TGTGCCAGCAGTTTACTGGGGGGGAGCTACAATGAGCAGTTCTTC. It specifies CASSLLGGSYNEQFF.

The chain links TRBV30 to TRBJ2-5, with D possibly TRBD2 on 6 matching bases. This CDR3 spans 11 amino acids. Germline CDR1 and CDR2: GTSNPN and SVGIG (reference sequence). Between the trimmed V and J ends, which lost 3 bases and 13 bases, there was a span of 15 bases. The CDR3 sequence is CAWSLGDWAYF. The DNA for the CDR3 is TGTGCCTGGAGCCTAGGGGACTGGGCGTACTTC.

This chain connects TRBV28 to TRBJ2-3; 10 bases map to TRBD1. CDR1 and CDR2 from the germline V gene are MDHEN and SYDVKM. This CDR3 comprises 15 residues. Unmatched junction bases numbered 5, after V lost 6 bases and J lost 2 bases. CDR3 DNA: TGTGCCAGCAGGACAGGGGGCGGGCCCACAGATACGCAGTATTTT. This gives the protein CASRTGGGPTDTQYF. The complete variable domain, with remaining parts taken from reference TRBV28 and TRBJ2-3, reads DVKVTQSSRYLVKRTGEKVFLECVQDMDHENMFWYRQDPGLGLRLIYFSYDVKMKEKGDIPEGYSVSREKKERFSLILESASTNQTSMYLCASRTGGGPTDTQYFGPGTRLTVL.

The CDR3 reads CASSSMSEQYF. The CDR3 DNA reads as TGTGCCAGCAGTTCTATGTCAGAGCAGTACTTC. The chain has TRBV12-3 or TRBV12-4 and TRBJ2-7; D remains ambiguous. CDR3 length: 11 amino acids. The V end was cut by 4 bases, the J end by 7 bases, with 8 bases between.

This rearrangement joins TRBV27 to TRBJ2-7, with 7 bases lining up with TRBD1. CDR1 and CDR2 from the germline V gene are MNHEY and SMNVEV (reference sequence). CDR3 size: 16 residues. Trimming cost V 5 bases and J 0 bases; bases outside gene matches: 10. The CDR3 DNA is TGTGCCAGCAGTGCACGCCACAGGGGTTTCTCCTACGAGCAGTACTTC. It translates to CASSARHRGFSYEQYF.

The J gene is TRBJ2-7, the V gene TRBV29-1; TRBD1 matches at 7 bases. V lost 6 bases to trimming and J lost 0 bases; unmatched junction nucleotides: 5. The CDR3 contains 13 residues. Germline-derived CDR1 and CDR2 are SQVTM and ANQGSEA. The CDR3 reads CSVQQGRSYEQYF. In DNA, the CDR3 is TGCAGCGTCCAACAGGGGCGCTCCTACGAGCAGTACTTC.

The chain employs TRBV18 and TRBJ2-7; possible D gene TRBD1, 5 bases. V was cut by 3 bases and J by 3 bases, with 9 bases left in between. Per the germline V gene, CDR1 is KGHSH and CDR2 is LQKENI. The CDR3 is made up of 13 amino acids. The CDR3 is CASSPKTDYEQYF. The DNA for the CDR3 is TGTGCCAGCTCACCTAAGACAGACTACGAGCAGTACTTC.

This chain connects TRBV19 to TRBJ1-2; TRBD1 is a possible D gene (5 bases). The CDR3 sequence is 15 residues long. Per the germline V gene, CDR1 is LNHDA and CDR2 is SQIVND (reference sequence). V was cut by 3 bases and J by 8 bases, with 19 bases left in between. The DNA for the CDR3 is TGTGCCAGTAGTATGGAAAGGGGCCGGTTTGGGGGCTACACCTTC. Protein: CASSMERGRFGGYTF.

This clone has only one observation. The rearrangement uses TRBV7-9 and TRBJ1-2; 7 nucleotides agree with TRBD1. The CDR3 is 16 residues long. V shed 5 bases, J shed 5 bases, and the junction held 14 bases outside the gene matches. The germline V gene encodes CDR1 SEHNR and CDR2 FQNEAQ (reference sequence). CDR3 sequence (DNA): TGTGCCAGCAGCCCCGAGGGCTGGGACAGTAATTATGGCTACACCTTC. Amino acids: CASSPEGWDSNYGYTF.

CDR3 sequence: CASSFGTYNEQFF. The CDR3, as DNA: TGTGCCAGCAGTTTTGGGACATACAATGAGCAGTTCTTC. The chain recombines TRBV6-5 with TRBJ2-1; tentative D call: TRBD1 (6 bases). Germline-derived CDR1 and CDR2 are MNHEY and SVGAGI. This CDR3 is built from 13 residues. The V and J ends lost 4 bases and 4 bases respectively, with 8 bases between them.

Only a few counts were recorded for this clone. The chain joins TRBV3-1 (or the pseudogene TRBV3-2) to TRBJ1-1; D call uncertain. Trimming shortened V by 2 bases and J by 11 bases, and 12 bases separated the two germline ends. Germline-derived CDR1 and CDR2 are LGHDT and YNNKEL (reference sequence). This CDR3 has 12 residues. The CDR3 DNA is TGTGCCAGCAGCCAAAAAGGAGAATGGGCTTTCTTT. Its translation is CASSQKGEWAFF.